This paragraph covers one T cell receptor beta chain sequence. This specimen belongs to a study of blood T cells in healthy people across ages. For the second PCR, which ran for 7 to 11 cycles, a sample-barcoded 5' primer and a J-beta primer mix were used. Each cDNA molecule carried a tag from a template-switch adaptor that contained 12 random nucleotides. One entry per CDR3 protein results from TCRdb running MiXCR on the 5' RACE reads. The sample lists roughly 700,000 distinct CDR3 sequences; approximately 25% were seen once. Trimming at V came to 6 bases and at J to 6 bases, leaving 4 bases not matched to a gene. This CDR3 spans 13 amino acids. CDR1 and CDR2 (germline): SNHLY, FYNNEI. These data were also reused for a study on T cells of mothers and their children. That work adds: Sequencing returned over 9 million TCR beta CDR3 reads per mother and roughly 3 million per child. Related and unrelated pairs show similar thymic shaping of TCR recombination output.

This chain joins TRBV2 and TRBJ1-1; 10 bases map to TRBD1. Sequencing used blood. The sequence was obtained from a boy aged 5-17 years in good health. In DNA form, the CDR3 reads TGTGCCAGCAGCTACGGGACAGGGGCTGAAGCTTTCTTT. Translating it yields CASSYGTGAEAFF. Combining the CDR3 with reference TRBV2 and TRBJ1-1 gives the whole variable domain EPEVTQTPSHQVTQMGQEVILRCVPISNHLYFYWYRQILGQKVEFLVSFYNNEISEKSEIFDDQFSVERPDGSNFTLKIRSTKLEDSAMYFCASSYGTGAEAFFGQGTRLTVV.